What follows describes a single TCR beta chain. Its specificity is not known. This sample was included in a study of cytomegalovirus exposure and HLA in healthy donors. A multiplex PCR was run with 60 Vbeta primers and 13 Jbeta primers. Assay: immunoSEQ multiplex PCR; the TCRdb copy retains only in-frame clones and omits some. The sample lists 95,000 to 130,000 clones, 80% to 85% occurring once. The CDR3 covers 16 residues. Germline-derived CDR1 and CDR2 are MGHRA and YSYEKL. The study's findings and limits: Later examination showed HLA-associated TCR beta chains had greater clonal expansion than equally common others. A later look showed TCR association rates differing by HLA locus, highest for DRB1 and lowest for HLA-C. Several V segments, TRBV6-2 and TRBV6-3 among them, could not be told apart and were dropped. Altogether, 150 to 200 TCR beta chains were recorded as cytomegalovirus-associated.

The origin of this receptor is a woman younger than 45 in good health and CMV-seronegative. Source material: PBMCs. V gene TRBV4-1 combines with J gene TRBJ2-5; 11 bases agree with TRBD2. Judging by the DNA end, TRBJ2-7 fits better; the J call may be wrong. CDR3 sequence reads: CASSQRLAGGPDEQYF. The DNA of the CDR3 is TGCGCCAGCAGCCAAAGGTTAGCGGGAGGGCCTGACGAGCAGTACTTC.